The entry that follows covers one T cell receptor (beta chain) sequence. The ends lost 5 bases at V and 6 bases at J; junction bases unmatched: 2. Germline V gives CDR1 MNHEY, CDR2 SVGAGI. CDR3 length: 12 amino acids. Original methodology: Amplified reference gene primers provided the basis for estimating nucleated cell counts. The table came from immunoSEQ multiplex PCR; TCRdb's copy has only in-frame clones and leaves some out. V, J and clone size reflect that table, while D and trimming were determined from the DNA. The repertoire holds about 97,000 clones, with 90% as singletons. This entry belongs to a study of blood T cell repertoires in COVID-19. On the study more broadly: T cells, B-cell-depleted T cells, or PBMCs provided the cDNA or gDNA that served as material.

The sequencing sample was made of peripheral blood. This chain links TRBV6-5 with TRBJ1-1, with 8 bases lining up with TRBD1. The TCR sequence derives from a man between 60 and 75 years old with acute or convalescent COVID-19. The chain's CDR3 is CASSPTGAEAFF. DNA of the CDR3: TGTGCCAGCAGTCCGACAGGGGCTGAAGCTTTCTTT.